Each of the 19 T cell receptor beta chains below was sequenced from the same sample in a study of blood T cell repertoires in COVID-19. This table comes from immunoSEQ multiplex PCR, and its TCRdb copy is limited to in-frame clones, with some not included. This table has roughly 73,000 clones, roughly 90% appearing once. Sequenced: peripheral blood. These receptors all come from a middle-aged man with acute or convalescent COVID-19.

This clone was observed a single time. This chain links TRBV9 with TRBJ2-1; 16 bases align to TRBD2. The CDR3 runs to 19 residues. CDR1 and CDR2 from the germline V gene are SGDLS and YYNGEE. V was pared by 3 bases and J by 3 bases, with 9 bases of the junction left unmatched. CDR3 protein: CASSAAGTSGGAYYNEQFF. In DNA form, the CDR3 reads TGTGCCAGCAGCGCCGCCGGGACTAGCGGGGGGGCCTACTACAATGAGCAGTTCTTC.

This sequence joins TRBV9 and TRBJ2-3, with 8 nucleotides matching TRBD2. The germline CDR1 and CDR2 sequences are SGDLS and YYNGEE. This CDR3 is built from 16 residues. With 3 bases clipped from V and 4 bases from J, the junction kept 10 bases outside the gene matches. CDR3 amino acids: CASSDHGTSDPDTQYF. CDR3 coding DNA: TGTGCCAGCAGCGATCACGGGACTAGTGATCCAGATACGCAGTATTTT. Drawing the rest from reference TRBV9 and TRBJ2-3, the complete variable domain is DSGVTQTPKHLITATGQRVTLRCSPRSGDLSVYWYQQSLDQGLQFLIQYYNGEERAKGNILERFSAQQFPDLHSELNLSSLELGDSALYFCASSDHGTSDPDTQYFGPGTRLTVL.

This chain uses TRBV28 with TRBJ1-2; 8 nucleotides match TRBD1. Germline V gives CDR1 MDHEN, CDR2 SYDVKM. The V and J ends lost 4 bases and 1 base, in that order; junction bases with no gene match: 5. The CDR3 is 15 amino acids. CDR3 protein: CASSSGQGVNYGYTF. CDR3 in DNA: TGTGCCAGCAGTTCTGGACAGGGAGTTAACTATGGCTACACCTTC.

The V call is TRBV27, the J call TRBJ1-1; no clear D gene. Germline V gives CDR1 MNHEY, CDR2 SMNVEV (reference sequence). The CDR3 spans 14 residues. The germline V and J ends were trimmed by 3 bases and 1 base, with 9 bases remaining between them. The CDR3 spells CASSFGGRNTEAFF. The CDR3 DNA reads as TGTGCCAGCAGTTTCGGAGGGAGGAACACTGAAGCTTTCTTT.

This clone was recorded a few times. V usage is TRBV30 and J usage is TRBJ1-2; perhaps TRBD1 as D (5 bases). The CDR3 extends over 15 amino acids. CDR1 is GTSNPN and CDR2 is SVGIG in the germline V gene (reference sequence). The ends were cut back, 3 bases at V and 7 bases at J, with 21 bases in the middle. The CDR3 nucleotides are TGTGCCTGGAGACCTATCGGGGGTAGAACCATTGGCTACACCTTC. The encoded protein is CAWRPIGGRTIGYTF.

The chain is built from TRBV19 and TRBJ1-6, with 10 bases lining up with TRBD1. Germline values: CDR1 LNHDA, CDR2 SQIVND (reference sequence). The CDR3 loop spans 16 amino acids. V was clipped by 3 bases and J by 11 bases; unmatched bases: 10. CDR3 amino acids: CASSILLGTGDPPLHF. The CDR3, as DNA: TGTGCCAGTAGTATTCTGCTCGGGACAGGGGACCCACCCCTCCACTTT.

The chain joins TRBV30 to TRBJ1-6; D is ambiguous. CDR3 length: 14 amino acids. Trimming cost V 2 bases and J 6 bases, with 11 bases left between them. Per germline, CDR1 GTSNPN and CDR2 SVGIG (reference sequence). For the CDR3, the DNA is TGTGCCTGGAGTCACCGGGATCGTAATTCACCCCTCCACTTT. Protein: CAWSHRDRNSPLHF. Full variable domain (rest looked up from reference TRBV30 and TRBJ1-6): SQTIHQWPATLVQPVGSPLSLECTVEGTSNPNLYWYRQAAGRGLQLLFYSVGIGQISSEVPQNLSASRPQDRQFILSSKKLLLSDSGFYLCAWSHRDRNSPLHFGNGTRLTVT.

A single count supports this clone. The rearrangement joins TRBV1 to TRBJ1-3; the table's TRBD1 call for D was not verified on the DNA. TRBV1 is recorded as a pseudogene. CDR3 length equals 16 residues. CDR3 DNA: TGCACCAGCAGCCAAGAGGTGGGGGCAGCTGGAAACACCATATATTTT. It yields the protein CTSSQEVGAAGNTIYF.

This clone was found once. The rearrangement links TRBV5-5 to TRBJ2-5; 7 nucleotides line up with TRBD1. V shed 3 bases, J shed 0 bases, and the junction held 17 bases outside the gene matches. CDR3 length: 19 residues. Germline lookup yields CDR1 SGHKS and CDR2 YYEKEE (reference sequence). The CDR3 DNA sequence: TGTGCCAGCAGCTCAAGGGCGATGGGGACGGGACAGAACCAAGAGACCCAGTACTTC. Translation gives CASSSRAMGTGQNQETQYF.

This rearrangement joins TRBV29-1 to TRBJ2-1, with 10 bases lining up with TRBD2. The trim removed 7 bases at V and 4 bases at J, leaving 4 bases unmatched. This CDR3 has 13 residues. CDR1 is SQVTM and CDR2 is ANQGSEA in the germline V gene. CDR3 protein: CSALAGGYNEQFF. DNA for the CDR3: TGCAGCGCCTTAGCGGGAGGTTACAATGAGCAGTTCTTC.

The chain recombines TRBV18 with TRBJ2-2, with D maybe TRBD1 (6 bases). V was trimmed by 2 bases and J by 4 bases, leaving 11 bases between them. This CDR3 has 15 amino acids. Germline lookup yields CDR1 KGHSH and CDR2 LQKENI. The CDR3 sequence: CASSPLQGGTGELFF. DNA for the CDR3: TGTGCCAGCTCACCATTACAGGGTGGCACCGGGGAGCTGTTTTTT.

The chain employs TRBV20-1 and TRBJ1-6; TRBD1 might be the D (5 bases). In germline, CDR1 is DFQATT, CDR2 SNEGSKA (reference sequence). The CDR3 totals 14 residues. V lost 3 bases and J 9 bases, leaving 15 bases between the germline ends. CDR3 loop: CSASRPQGGSPLHF. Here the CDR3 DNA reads TGCAGTGCTAGTCGGCCTCAGGGAGGTTCACCCCTCCACTTT.

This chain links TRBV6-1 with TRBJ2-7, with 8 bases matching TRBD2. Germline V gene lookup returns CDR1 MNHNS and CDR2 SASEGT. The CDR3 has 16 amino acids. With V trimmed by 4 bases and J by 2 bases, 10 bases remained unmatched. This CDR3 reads CASSAPGAGGPYEQYF. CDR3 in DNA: TGTGCCAGCAGTGCCCCCGGGGCGGGAGGCCCCTACGAGCAGTACTTC.

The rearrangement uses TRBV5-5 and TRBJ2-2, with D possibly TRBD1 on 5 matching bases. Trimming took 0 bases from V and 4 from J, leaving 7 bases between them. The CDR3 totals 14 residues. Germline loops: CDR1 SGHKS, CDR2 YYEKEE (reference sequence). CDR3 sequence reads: CASSLDRTTGELFF. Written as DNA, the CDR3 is TGTGCCAGCAGCTTGGACAGGACCACCGGGGAGCTGTTTTTT.

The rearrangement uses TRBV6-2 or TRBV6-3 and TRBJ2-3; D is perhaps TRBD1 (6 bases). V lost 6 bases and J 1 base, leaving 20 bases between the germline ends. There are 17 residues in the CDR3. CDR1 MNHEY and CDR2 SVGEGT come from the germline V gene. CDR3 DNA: TGTGCCAGCAGCAGAGATCAGGGACAACCTCGCACAGATACGCAGTATTTT. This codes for CASSRDQGQPRTDTQYF.

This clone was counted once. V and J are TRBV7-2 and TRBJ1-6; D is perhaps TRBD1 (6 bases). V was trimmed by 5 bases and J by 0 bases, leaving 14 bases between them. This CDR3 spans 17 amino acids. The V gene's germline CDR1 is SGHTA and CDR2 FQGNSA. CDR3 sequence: CASSHDTGSSYNSPLHF. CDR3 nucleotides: TGTGCCAGCAGCCACGATACAGGGAGCTCCTATAATTCACCCCTCCACTTT.

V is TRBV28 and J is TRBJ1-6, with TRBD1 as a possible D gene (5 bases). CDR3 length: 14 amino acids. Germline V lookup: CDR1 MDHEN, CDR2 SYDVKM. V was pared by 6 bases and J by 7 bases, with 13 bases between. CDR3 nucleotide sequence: TGTGCCAGCAGCCCGGGGGGGGTAAATTCACCCCTCCACTTT. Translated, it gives CASSPGGVNSPLHF.

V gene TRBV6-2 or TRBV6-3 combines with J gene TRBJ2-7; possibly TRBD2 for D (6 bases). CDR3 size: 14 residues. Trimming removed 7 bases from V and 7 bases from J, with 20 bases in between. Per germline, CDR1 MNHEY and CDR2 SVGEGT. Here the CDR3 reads CASTPNAGGSEQYV. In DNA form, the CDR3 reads TGTGCCAGCACCCCGAATGCCGGGGGAAGTGAGCAGTACGTC.

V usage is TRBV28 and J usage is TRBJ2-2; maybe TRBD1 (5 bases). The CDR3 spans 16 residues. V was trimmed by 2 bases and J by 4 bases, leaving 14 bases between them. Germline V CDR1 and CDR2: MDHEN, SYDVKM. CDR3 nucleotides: TGTGCCAGCAGTTTACCCCCAGGGTTGAGCACCGGGGAGCTGTTTTTT. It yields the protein CASSLPPGLSTGELFF.